These 21 T cell receptor beta chains originate from one sample sequenced in a study of early T cells in non-severe SARS-CoV-2 infection. TCRdb processed the 5' RACE reads anew with MiXCR; each CDR3 protein has one entry. Of approximately 71,000 distinct CDR3 sequences detected, roughly an eighth appear once; the ten largest clones hold 4% to 5.5%. Sequencing was done on a sample of whole blood. The receptors derive from an adult who was a healthcare worker with PCR-confirmed SARS-CoV-2 infection or an uninfected control (not recorded which).

This clonotype was counted a few times. V is TRBV29-1 and J is TRBJ2-1; possible D gene TRBD1, 6 bases. The CDR3 spans 13 residues. V gave up 8 bases and J gave up 0 bases, with 11 bases separating them. CDR1 is SQVTM, CDR2 ANQGSEA, per germline. The DNA of the CDR3 is TGCAGCTCCGGACAGAGCTCCTACAATGAGCAGTTCTTC. Residues: CSSGQSSYNEQFF.

This clonotype showed up many times. The chain is built from TRBV7-6 and TRBJ1-2, with D perhaps matching TRBD1 (6 bases). CDR1 SGHVS and CDR2 FNYEAQ come from the germline V gene. V lost 5 bases, J lost 5 bases, and 21 bases lay in between. The CDR3 spans 16 residues. The CDR3 spells CASSAGWGGSLYGYTF. CDR3 in DNA: TGTGCCAGCAGCGCCGGGTGGGGGGGCTCCCTATATGGCTACACCTTC.

This clonotype was seen ten or more times. The genes are TRBV7-9 and TRBJ2-1; 12 nucleotides align to TRBD2. The germline CDR1 and CDR2 sequences are SEHNR and FQNEAQ (reference sequence). This CDR3 region has 16 residues. V lost 5 bases and J lost 6; bases outside the gene matches: 8. CDR3 residues: CASSPTSGRPFNEQFF. Written as DNA, the CDR3 is TGTGCCAGCAGCCCGACTAGCGGGAGACCCTTCAATGAGCAGTTCTTC. The whole variable domain, remainder taken from reference TRBV7-9 and TRBJ2-1, is DTGVSQNPRHKITKRGQNVTFRCDPISEHNRLYWYRQTLGQGPEFLTYFQNEAQLEKSRLLSDRFSAERPKGSFSTLEIQRTEQGDSAMYLCASSPTSGRPFNEQFFGPGTRLTVL.

This clonotype was counted a few times. V and J are TRBV6-6 and TRBJ2-3; D tentatively reads TRBD1 or TRBD2 (5 bases each). V was trimmed by 0 bases and J by 0 bases, leaving 19 bases between them. The CDR3 loop spans 19 amino acids. The V gene's germline CDR1 is MNHNY and CDR2 SVGAGI (reference sequence). The CDR3 sequence: CASSYSDSRVRQSTDTQYF. CDR3 nucleotides: TGTGCCAGCAGTTACTCGGACTCTAGGGTACGACAGAGCACAGATACGCAGTATTTT.

This clonotype turned up a few times. V gene TRBV29-1 combines with J gene TRBJ2-6, with a possible D match to TRBD1 (5 bases). This CDR3 is 13 amino acids long. Per germline, CDR1 SQVTM and CDR2 ANQGSEA. V lost 7 bases and J 3 bases, leaving 10 bases between the germline ends. CDR3: CSAQQGGANVLTF. CDR3 DNA: TGCAGCGCTCAGCAGGGTGGGGCCAACGTCCTGACTTTC.

This clonotype occurred many times. The rearrangement joins TRBV20-1 to TRBJ1-5; 8 bases fit TRBD1. CDR1 is DFQATT, CDR2 SNEGSKA, per germline (reference sequence). The V and J ends lost 0 bases and 3 bases, in that order; junction bases with no gene match: 10. This CDR3 region has 17 residues. The CDR3 DNA reads TGCAGTGCTAGAGATTCGCAGGACAGGGTTGACAATCAGCCCCAGCATTTT. Its translation: CSARDSQDRVDNQPQHF.

This clonotype was observed many times. The chain employs TRBV12-3 or TRBV12-4 and TRBJ1-2; TRBD1 agrees at 9 bases. This CDR3 has 14 amino acids. V was clipped by 5 bases and J by 7 bases; unmatched bases: 8. The CDR3 bases are TGTGCCAGCAGTCCGAGGGGACAGGGATTTGGCTACACCTTC. It specifies CASSPRGQGFGYTF.

This clonotype occurred many times. V usage is TRBV29-1 and J usage is TRBJ2-5; D is unresolved. Germline CDR1 reads SQVTM; CDR2 reads ANQGSEA. V gave up 1 base and J gave up 0 bases, with 6 bases separating them. This CDR3 comprises 13 residues. This CDR3 reads CSVEGRYQETQYF. DNA of the CDR3: TGCAGCGTTGAAGGACGCTACCAAGAGACCCAGTACTTC.

This clonotype was seen many times. The rearrangement links TRBV24-1 to TRBJ2-2; 8 bases match TRBD1. The V gene end was trimmed by 3 bases and the J gene end by 6 bases; junction bases not matched to a gene: 5. Germline V lookup: CDR1 KGHDR, CDR2 SFDVKD. The CDR3 covers 15 residues. This chain's CDR3 is CATSDPGQASGELFF. The CDR3 DNA sequence: TGTGCCACCAGTGATCCGGGACAGGCTTCCGGGGAGCTGTTTTTT.

This clonotype has only a few counts. The chain recombines TRBV29-1 with TRBJ2-2, with 8 bases aligning to TRBD1. The J segment lost 3 bases and the V segment lost 6 bases, leaving 6 bases of the junction unmatched. This CDR3 is 14 amino acids long. Germline loops: CDR1 SQVTM, CDR2 ANQGSEA. CDR3 coding DNA: TGCAGCGTCTCCAGGGGGCGAGACACCGGGGAGCTGTTTTTT. Its protein is CSVSRGRDTGELFF.

Note on this clonotype: A read error may explain this, as a much larger clone is one base away. The chain links TRBV7-2 to TRBJ2-5; D could derive from TRBD1 or TRBD2 (5 bases each). Looked up from germline, CDR1 is SGHTA and CDR2 is FQGNSA. The CDR3 has 14 amino acids. The CDR3 spells CARSLVGGQETQYF. CDR3 DNA sequence: TGTGCCAGAAGCTTAGTTGGGGGTCAAGAGACCCAGTACTTC.

Ten or more counts support this clonotype. The chain has TRBV12-3 or TRBV12-4 and TRBJ1-1; no firm D call. This CDR3 is 13 amino acids long. Trimming removed 4 bases from V and 5 bases from J, with 11 bases in between. This chain's CDR3 is CASSSRLGTEAFF. The CDR3 nucleotides are TGTGCCAGCAGTTCCCGGTTGGGTACTGAAGCTTTCTTT.

At least ten counts were recorded for this clonotype. The rearrangement links TRBV19 to TRBJ2-3, with D tentatively TRBD2 (5 bases). Trimming removed 4 bases from V and 1 base from J, with 12 bases in between. This CDR3 has 15 amino acids. The germline V gene has CDR1 LNHDA and CDR2 SQIVND (reference sequence). The DNA for the CDR3 is TGTGCCAGTAGTACCGCGGGCCTGGGCACAGATACGCAGTATTTT. This translates into CASSTAGLGTDTQYF.

This clonotype was seen repeatedly, ten times or more. This rearrangement joins TRBV4-1 to TRBJ2-1; maybe TRBD1 (7 bases). CDR1 MGHRA and CDR2 YSYEKL come from the germline V gene. V lost 5 bases to trimming and J lost 8 bases, with 22 bases between them. The CDR3 sequence is 16 residues long. The CDR3 here is CASSSLGGQSGDEQFF. In DNA, the CDR3 is TGCGCCAGCAGCTCCCTCGGGGGACAGTCAGGCGATGAGCAGTTCTTC.

The gene calls are TRBV6-6 and TRBJ2-3; the D gene is possibly TRBD1 (5 bases). CDR1 is MNHNY, CDR2 SVGAGI, per germline (reference sequence). This CDR3 has 15 residues. V lost 5 bases and J lost 4, with 16 bases in between. The CDR3 DNA follows: TGTGCCAGCAGTCCTTTCGCAGGGCCCCCAGATACGCAGTATTTT. Translating it yields CASSPFAGPPDTQYF.

This clonotype was seen a few times. J is TRBJ1-4 and V is TRBV6-5; no firm D call. Looked up from germline, CDR1 is MNHEY and CDR2 is SVGAGI. The CDR3 extends over 14 amino acids. Trimming cost V 0 bases and J 4 bases, with 6 bases left between them. Written as DNA, the CDR3 is TGTGCCAGCAGTTACTCGAGAGTTAATGAAAAACTGTTTTTT. Its protein is CASSYSRVNEKLFF.

This chain joins TRBV20-1 and TRBJ1-1, with a weak D call TRBD1 (6 bases). The V gene's germline CDR1 is DFQATT and CDR2 SNEGSKA (reference sequence). V was clipped by 5 bases and J by 0 bases, with 10 bases between them. The length of the CDR3 is 13 residues. The CDR3 reads CSAGDNLNTEAFF. CDR3 DNA: TGCAGTGCTGGGGACAATCTGAACACTGAAGCTTTCTTT.

This clonotype was recorded a few times. The chain employs TRBV5-1 and TRBJ2-5; tentatively, D is TRBD2 (5 bases). The germline gives CDR1 SGHRS, CDR2 YFSETQ. This CDR3 spans 14 amino acids. V was cut by 3 bases and J by 5 bases, with 14 bases left in between. The CDR3 loop is CASSSRTFGETQYF. In DNA, the CDR3 is TGCGCCAGCAGCTCGCGGACTTTTGGGGAGACCCAGTACTTC.

Remarks on this clonotype: A much larger clone lies one base from this, so it may be a read error. The gene calls are TRBV5-6 and TRBJ1-2; possibly TRBD1 for D (5 bases). V lost 8 bases to trimming and J lost 4 bases, with 18 bases between them. CDR3 size: 14 residues. The germline V gene has CDR1 SGHDT and CDR2 YYEEEE. The CDR3 loop reads CARSVFRDGYGYTF. The CDR3 nucleotides are TGTGCCAGAAGCGTATTCAGGGATGGCTATGGCTACACCTTC.

This clonotype has just a few counts. The genes are TRBV15 and TRBJ2-7, with 12 bases that match TRBD2. The CDR3 totals 19 residues. Germline-derived CDR1 and CDR2 are LNHNV and YYDKDF (reference sequence). V dropped 0 bases and J dropped 4; count of bases not matched to a gene: 13. This chain's CDR3 is CATSRDMTSGGPIVYEQYF. In DNA form, the CDR3 reads TGTGCCACCAGCAGAGATATGACTAGCGGGGGCCCTATAGTATACGAGCAGTACTTC.

This clonotype has at least ten counts. J is TRBJ1-2 and V is TRBV20-1; D gene ambiguous. Germline CDR1 and CDR2: DFQATT and SNEGSKA (reference sequence). Trimming shortened V by 6 bases and J by 0 bases, and 11 bases separated the two germline ends. There are 13 residues in the CDR3. The CDR3 DNA reads TGCAGTGCCCCGAGGCCCGCTAACTATGGCTACACCTTC. Residues: CSAPRPANYGYTF.